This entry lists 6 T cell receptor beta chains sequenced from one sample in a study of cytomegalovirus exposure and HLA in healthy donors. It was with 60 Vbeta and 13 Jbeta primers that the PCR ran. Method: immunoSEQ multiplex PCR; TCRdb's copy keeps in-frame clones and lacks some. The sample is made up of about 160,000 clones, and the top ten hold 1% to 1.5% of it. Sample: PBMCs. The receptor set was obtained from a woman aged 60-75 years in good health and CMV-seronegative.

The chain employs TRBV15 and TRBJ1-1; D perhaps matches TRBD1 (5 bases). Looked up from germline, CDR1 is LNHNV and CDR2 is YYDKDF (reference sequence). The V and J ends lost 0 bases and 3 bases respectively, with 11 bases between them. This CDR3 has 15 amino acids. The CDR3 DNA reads TGTGCCACCAGCAGAGAGCGGGGCTTTGACACTGAAGCTTTCTTT. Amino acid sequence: CATSRERGFDTEAFF. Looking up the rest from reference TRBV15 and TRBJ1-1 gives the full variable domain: DAMVIQNPRYQVTQFGKPVTLSCSQTLNHNVMYWYQQKSSQAPKLLFHYYDKDFNNEADTPDNFQSRRPNTSFCFLDIRSPGLGDTAMYLCATSRERGFDTEAFFGQGTRLTVV.

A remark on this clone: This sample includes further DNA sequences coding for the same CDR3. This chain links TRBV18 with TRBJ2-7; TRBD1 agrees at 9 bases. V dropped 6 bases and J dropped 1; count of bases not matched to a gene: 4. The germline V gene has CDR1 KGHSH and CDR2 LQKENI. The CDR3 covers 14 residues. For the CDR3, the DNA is TGTGCCAGCTCCCCCGGGACAGGGTCCTACGAGCAGTACTTC. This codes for CASSPGTGSYEQYF.

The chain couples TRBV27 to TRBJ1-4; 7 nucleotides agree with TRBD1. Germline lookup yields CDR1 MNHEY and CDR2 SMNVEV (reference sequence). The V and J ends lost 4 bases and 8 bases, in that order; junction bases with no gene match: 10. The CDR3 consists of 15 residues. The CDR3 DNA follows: TGTGCCAGCAGTTCGACAGGGAAGGGGGCGGAAAAACTGTTTTTT. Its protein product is CASSSTGKGAEKLFF.

CDR3 nucleotide sequence: TGTGCCATCAGTGAGTCGACGGGGGGAGCCAAAAACATTCAGTACTTC. Amino acid sequence: CAISESTGGAKNIQYF. The rearrangement links TRBV10-3 to TRBJ2-4; TRBD2 aligns across 7 bases. Trimming took 0 bases from V and 0 from J; bases not matched to a gene: 2. CDR3 length equals 16 residues. CDR1 and CDR2 from the germline V gene are ENHRY and SYGVKD.

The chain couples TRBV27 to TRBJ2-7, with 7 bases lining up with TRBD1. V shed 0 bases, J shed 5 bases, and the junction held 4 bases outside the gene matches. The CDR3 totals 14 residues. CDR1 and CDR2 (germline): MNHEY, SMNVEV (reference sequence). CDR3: CASSLSEGAHEQYF. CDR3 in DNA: TGTGCCAGCAGTTTATCTGAGGGGGCCCACGAGCAGTACTTC.

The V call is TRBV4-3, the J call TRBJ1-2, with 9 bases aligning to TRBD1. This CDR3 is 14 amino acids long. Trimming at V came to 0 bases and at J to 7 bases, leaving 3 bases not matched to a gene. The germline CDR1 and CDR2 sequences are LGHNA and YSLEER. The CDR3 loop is CASSQEQGAGGYTF. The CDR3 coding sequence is TGCGCCAGCAGCCAAGAACAGGGGGCTGGTGGCTACACCTTC.